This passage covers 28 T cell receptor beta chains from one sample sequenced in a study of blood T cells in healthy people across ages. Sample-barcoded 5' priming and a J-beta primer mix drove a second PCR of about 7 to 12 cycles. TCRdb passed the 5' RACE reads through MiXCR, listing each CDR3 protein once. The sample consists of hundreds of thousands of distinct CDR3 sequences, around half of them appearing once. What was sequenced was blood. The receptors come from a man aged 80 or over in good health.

As DNA, the CDR3 is TGTGCCAGCAGCTTTTCTAGGACAGGGCGGTGGTCCATGAACACTGAAGCTTTCTTT. It yields the protein CASSFSRTGRWSMNTEAFF. The rearrangement joins TRBV7-2 to TRBJ1-1; 8 nucleotides agree with TRBD1. J lost 0 bases, V lost 3 bases, and 15 bases had no gene match. CDR1 is SGHTA and CDR2 is FQGNSA in the germline V gene. The CDR3 has 19 residues. The full variable domain, with the rest looked up from reference TRBV7-2 and TRBJ1-1, is GAGVSQSPSNKVTEKGKDVELRCDPISGHTALYWYRQSLGQGLEFLIYFQGNSAPDKSGLPSDRFSAERTGGSVSTLTIQRTQQEDSAVYLCASSFSRTGRWSMNTEAFFGQGTRLTVV.

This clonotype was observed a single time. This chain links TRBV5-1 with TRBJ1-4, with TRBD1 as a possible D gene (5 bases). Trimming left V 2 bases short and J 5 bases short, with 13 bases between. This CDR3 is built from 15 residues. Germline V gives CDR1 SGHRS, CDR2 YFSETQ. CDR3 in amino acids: CASSLQESKNEKLFF. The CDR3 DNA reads TGCGCCAGCAGCTTACAGGAAAGTAAGAATGAAAAACTGTTTTTT.

The CDR3 region is CASSHLGSYEQYF. The CDR3, as DNA: TGCGCCAGCAGCCATCTTGGGAGCTACGAGCAGTACTTC. The chain joins TRBV4-1 to TRBJ2-7, with D tentatively TRBD2 (5 bases). This CDR3 is 13 amino acids long. CDR1 is MGHRA and CDR2 is YSYEKL in the germline V gene. V lost 3 bases, J lost 3 bases, and 9 bases lay in between.

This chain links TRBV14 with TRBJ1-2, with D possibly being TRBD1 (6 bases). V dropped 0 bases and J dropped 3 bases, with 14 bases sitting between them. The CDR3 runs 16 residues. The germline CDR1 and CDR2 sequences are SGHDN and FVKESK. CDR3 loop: CASSQDRSRGHYGYTF. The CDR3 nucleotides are TGTGCCAGCAGCCAAGATCGAAGCAGGGGTCACTATGGCTACACCTTC.

CDR3 sequence reads: CASSYERGGDTGELFF. The CDR3 DNA follows: TGTGCCAGCAGTTACGAGCGGGGGGGTGACACCGGGGAGCTGTTTTTT. The chain has TRBV6-5 and TRBJ2-2; 10 bases line up with TRBD2. Germline V gene lookup returns CDR1 MNHEY and CDR2 SVGAGI. V dropped 2 bases and J dropped 3; count of bases not matched to a gene: 3. This CDR3 comprises 16 residues.

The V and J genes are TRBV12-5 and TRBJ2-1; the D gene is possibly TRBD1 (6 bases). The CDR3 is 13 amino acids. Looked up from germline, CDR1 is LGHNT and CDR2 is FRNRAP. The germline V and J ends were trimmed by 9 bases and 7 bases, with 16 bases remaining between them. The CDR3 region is CARPRQARNEQFF. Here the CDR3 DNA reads TGTGCTAGGCCAAGACAGGCCCGGAATGAGCAGTTCTTC.

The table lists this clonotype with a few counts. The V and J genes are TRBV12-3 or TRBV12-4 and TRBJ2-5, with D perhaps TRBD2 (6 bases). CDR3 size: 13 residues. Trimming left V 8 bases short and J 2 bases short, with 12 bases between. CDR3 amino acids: CASGGGLQETQYF. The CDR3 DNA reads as TGTGCCAGCGGAGGAGGACTACAAGAGACCCAGTACTTC.

In DNA, the CDR3 is TGTGCCAGCAGCTTAAGTCAACTCCACTATGGCTACACCTTC. Translation gives CASSLSQLHYGYTF. This chain connects TRBV7-9 to TRBJ1-2; D is undetermined. V lost 2 bases to trimming and J lost 3 bases, with 10 bases between them. CDR3 length: 14 residues. In germline, CDR1 is SEHNR, CDR2 FQNEAQ (reference sequence).

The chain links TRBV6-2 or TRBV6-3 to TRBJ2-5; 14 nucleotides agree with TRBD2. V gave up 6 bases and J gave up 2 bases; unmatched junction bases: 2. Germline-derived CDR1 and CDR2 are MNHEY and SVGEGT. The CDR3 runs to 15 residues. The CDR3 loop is CASRGLAGVQETQYF. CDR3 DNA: TGTGCCAGCAGGGGACTAGCGGGAGTACAAGAGACCCAGTACTTC.

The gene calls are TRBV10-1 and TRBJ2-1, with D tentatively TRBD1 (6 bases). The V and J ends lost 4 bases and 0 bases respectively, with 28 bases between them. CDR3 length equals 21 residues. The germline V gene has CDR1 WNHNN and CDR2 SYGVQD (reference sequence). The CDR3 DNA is TGCGCCAGCAGTGGATCTAGTGGGGACAACAAACGCCAGAGCTCCTACAATGAGCAGTTCTTC. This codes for CASSGSSGDNKRQSSYNEQFF.

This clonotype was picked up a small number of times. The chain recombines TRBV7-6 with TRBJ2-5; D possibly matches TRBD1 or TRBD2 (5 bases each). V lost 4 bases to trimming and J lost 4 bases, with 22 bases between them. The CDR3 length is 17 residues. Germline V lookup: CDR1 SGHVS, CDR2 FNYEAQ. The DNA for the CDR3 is TGTGCCAGCAGCTACTCCCCTCCGGGCCATGGGGGAGAGACCCAGTACTTC. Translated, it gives CASSYSPPGHGGETQYF.

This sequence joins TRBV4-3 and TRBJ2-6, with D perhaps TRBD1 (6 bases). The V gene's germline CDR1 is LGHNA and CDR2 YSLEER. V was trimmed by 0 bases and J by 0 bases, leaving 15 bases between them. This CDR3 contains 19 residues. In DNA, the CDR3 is TGCGCCAGCAGCCAAGATCTACAGGGACGATACTCTGGGGCCAACGTCCTGACTTTC. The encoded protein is CASSQDLQGRYSGANVLTF.

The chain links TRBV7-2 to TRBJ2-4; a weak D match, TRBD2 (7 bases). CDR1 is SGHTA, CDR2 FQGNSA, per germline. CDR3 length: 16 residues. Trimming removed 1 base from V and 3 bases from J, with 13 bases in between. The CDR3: CASSLEVGGGKNIQYF. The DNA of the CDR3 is TGTGCCAGCAGCTTAGAAGTGGGAGGGGGCAAAAACATTCAGTACTTC.

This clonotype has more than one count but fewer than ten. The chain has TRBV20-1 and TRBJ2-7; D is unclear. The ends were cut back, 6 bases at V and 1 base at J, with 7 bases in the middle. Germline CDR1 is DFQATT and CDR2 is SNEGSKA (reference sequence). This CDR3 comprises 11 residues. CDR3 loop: CSAEQSYEQYF. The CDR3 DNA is TGCAGTGCGGAGCAATCCTACGAGCAGTACTTC.

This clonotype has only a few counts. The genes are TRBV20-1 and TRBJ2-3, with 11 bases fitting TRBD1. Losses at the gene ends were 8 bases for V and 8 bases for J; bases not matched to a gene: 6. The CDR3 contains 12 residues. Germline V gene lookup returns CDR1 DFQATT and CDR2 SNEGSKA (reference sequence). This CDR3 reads CSPGQGDGTQYF. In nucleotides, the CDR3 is TGCAGTCCGGGACAGGGGGACGGTACGCAGTATTTT.

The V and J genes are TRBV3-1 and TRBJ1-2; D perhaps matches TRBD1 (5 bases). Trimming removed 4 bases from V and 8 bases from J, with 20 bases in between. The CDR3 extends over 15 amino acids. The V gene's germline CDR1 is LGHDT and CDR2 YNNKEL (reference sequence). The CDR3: CASSPIRDLIVGYTF. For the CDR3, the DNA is TGTGCCAGCAGCCCAATCCGGGACTTAATTGTAGGCTACACCTTC. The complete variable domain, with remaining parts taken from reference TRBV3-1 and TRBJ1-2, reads DTAVSQTPKYLVTQMGNDKSIKCEQNLGHDTMYWYKQDSKKFLKIMFSYNNKELIINETVPNRFSPKSPDKAHLNLHINSLELGDSAVYFCASSPIRDLIVGYTFGSGTRLTVV.

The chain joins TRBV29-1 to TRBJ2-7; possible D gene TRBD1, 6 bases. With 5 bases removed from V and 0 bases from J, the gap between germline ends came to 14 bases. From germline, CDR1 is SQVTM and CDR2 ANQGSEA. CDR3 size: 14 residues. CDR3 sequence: CSVTQRTDSYEQYF. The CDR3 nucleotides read TGCAGCGTTACCCAAAGGACAGACTCCTACGAGCAGTACTTC.

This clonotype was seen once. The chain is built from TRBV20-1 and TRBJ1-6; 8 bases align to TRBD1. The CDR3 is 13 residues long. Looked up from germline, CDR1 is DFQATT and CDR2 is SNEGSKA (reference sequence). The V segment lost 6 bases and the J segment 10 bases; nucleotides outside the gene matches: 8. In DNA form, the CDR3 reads TGCAGTGCGGTAGGACAGGGCTGGTCACCCCTCCACTTT. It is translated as CSAVGQGWSPLHF.

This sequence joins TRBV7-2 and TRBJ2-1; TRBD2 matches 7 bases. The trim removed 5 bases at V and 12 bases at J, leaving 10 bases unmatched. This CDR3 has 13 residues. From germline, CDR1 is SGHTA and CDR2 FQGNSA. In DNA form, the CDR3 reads TGTGCCAGCAGCCAGGCCAAGGGAGGGGTGCAGTTCTTC. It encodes CASSQAKGGVQFF.

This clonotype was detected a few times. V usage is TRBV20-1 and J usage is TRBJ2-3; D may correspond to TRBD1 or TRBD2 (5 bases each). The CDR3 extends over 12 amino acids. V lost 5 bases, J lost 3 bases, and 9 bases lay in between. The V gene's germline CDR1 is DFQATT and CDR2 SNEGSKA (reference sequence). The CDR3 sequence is CSALGPTDTQYF. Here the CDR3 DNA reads TGCAGTGCTTTGGGACCTACAGATACGCAGTATTTT.

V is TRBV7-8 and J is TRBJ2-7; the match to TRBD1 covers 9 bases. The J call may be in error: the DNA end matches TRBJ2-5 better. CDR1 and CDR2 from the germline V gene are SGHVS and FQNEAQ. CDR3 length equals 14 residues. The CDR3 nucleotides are TGTGCCAGCAGCTTAGTGGGGACAGGGGAGACCCAGTACTTC. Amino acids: CASSLVGTGETQYF.

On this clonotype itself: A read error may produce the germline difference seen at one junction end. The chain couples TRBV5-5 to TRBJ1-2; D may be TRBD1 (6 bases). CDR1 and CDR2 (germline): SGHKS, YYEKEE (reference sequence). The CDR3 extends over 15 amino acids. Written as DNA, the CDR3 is TGTGCCAGCAGCTTGAGCCCGGACAGCCCCTATGGCCACACCTTC. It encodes CASSLSPDSPYGHTF. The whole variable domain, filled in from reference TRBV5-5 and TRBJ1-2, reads DAGVTQSPTHLIKTRGQQVTLRCSPISGHKSVSWYQQVLGQGPQFIFQYYEKEERGRGNFPDRFSARQFPNYSSELNVNALLLGDSALYLCASSLSPDSPYGHTFGSGTRLTVV.

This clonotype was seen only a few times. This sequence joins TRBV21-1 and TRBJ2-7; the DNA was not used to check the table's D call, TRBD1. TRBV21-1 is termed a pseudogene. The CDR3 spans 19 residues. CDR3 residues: CASSKTSPYGTKNTYEQYF. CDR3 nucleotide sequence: TGTGCCAGCAGCAAAACCTCTCCTTACGGGACAAAAAACACCTACGAGCAGTACTTC.

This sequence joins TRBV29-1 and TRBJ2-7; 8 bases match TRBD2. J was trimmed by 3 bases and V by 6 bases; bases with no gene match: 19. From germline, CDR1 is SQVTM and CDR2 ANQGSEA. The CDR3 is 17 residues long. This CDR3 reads CSVKGQFGGGSLYEQYF. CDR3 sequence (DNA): TGCAGCGTAAAAGGACAGTTCGGGGGGGGCTCCCTCTACGAGCAGTACTTC.

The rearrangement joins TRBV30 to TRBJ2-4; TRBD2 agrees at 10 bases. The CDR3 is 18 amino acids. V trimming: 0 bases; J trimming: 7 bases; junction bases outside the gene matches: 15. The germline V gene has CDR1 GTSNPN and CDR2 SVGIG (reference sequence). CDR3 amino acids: CAWSVPRDLAGVNNIQYF. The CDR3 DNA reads TGTGCCTGGAGTGTACCCCGGGATCTAGCGGGGGTGAATAACATTCAGTACTTC.

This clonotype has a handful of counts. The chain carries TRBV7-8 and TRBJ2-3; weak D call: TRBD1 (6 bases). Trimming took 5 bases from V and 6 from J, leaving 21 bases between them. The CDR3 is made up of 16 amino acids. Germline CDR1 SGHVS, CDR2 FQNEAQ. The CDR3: CASSPRDISKFDTQYF. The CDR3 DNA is TGTGCCAGCAGCCCCCGGGACATTTCGAAGTTCGATACGCAGTATTTT.

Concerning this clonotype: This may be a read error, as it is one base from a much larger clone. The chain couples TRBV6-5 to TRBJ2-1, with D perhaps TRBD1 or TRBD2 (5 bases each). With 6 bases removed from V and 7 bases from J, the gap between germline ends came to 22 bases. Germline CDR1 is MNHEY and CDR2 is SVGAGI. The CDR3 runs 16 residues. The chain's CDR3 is CASRGRAIVDRNEQFF. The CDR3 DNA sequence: TGTGCCAGCAGGGGACGAGCTATAGTAGACCGGAATGAGCAGTTCTTC.

This chain's CDR3 is CASSLTSLAGGRNEQFF. The CDR3 nucleotides are TGTGCCAGCAGCTTGACCTCTCTAGCGGGAGGTCGGAATGAGCAGTTCTTC. V gene TRBV11-3 combines with J gene TRBJ2-1; 11 nucleotides line up with TRBD2. Trimming removed 3 bases from V and 7 bases from J; junction bases left unmatched: 11. Germline values: CDR1 SGHNT, CDR2 YENEEA. The CDR3 has 17 residues.